This paragraph reports one TCR beta chain. V lost 7 bases and J lost 2; bases outside the gene matches: 9. This CDR3 is built from 15 residues. Germline V gives CDR1 SGHTA, CDR2 FQGNSA. As handled by the study authors: Nucleated cell counts were estimated from reference gene primer amplification. Profiling relied on immunoSEQ multiplex PCR, and the TCRdb table lists in-frame clones only, not all of them. For V, J and clone size, that table is used; D and trimming come from the DNA. This sample has 75,000 to 85,000 clones, with over 75% found just once. These data come from a study of blood T cell repertoires in COVID-19. As for the study in general: PBMCs, B-cell-depleted T cells, or T cells provided the cDNA or gDNA that made up the material.

The clonotype was recovered from a human donor in a cohort sampled during active COVID-19. Sample: peripheral blood. The genes are TRBV7-2 and TRBJ2-7; 9 nucleotides align to TRBD2. The CDR3: CASKAAPSGAYEQYF. The CDR3 region has the DNA TGTGCCAGCAAAGCCGCGCCTAGCGGGGCCTACGAGCAGTACTTC.